This section outlines one T cell receptor beta chain sequence together with its context. Its antigen is undetermined. Germline loops: CDR1 MNHEY, CDR2 SVGAGI. The ends were cut back, 0 bases at V and 8 bases at J, with 13 bases in the middle. This CDR3 spans 14 amino acids. TCRdb recomputed calls from the 5' RACE reads with MiXCR, one row per CDR3 protein. The data hold tens of thousands of distinct CDR3 sequences, with more than 12% observed a single time. The data were taken from a study of T-cell memory formation after mild COVID-19. Study-level results: Contracting CD4+ clones lay largely in CM and EM, with CD8+ ones residing in EMRA. Memory cells collected pre-infection included some clones that later responded, suggesting cross-reactive memory joined.

This receptor was obtained from a man between 18 and 35 years old who had mild COVID-19 (a few samples of this study predate the infection). Cell type and time point are not known. What was sequenced was PBMCs or a T cell subset sorted from them (not recorded which). The chain recombines TRBV6-5 with TRBJ1-2; D is ambiguous. The CDR3, as DNA: TGTGCCAGCAGTTACTCGAGCCCTTCGGAGGGCTACACCTTC. Translation gives CASSYSSPSEGYTF.